What follows is one T cell receptor beta chain and its context. In the source study's methods: Amplified reference gene primers provided the basis for estimating nucleated cell counts. Assay: immunoSEQ multiplex PCR; the TCRdb copy retains only in-frame clones and omits some. The V and J calls and clone size are taken from that table; D and trimming were inferred from the DNA. Here the sample spans fewer than 200,000 clones, roughly four fifths being singletons. The data belong to a study of blood T cell repertoires in COVID-19. Turning to the study itself: Both acute and convalescent COVID-19 samples were obtained from the United States, Italy and Spain. PBMCs, B-cell-depleted T cells, or T cells were the source of the cDNA or gDNA that made up the material.

The sequenced material came from peripheral blood. The TCR originated in a human donor in a cohort sampled during active COVID-19.

This chain's CDR3 is CASRQEGAGNTIYF. CDR3 DNA sequence: TGTGCCAGCCGCCAGGAGGGGGCCGGAAACACCATATATTTT. The V gene is TRBV9, the J gene TRBJ1-3; 7 bases match TRBD1. V lost 7 bases, J lost 4 bases, and 8 bases stayed unmatched. Looked up from germline, CDR1 is SGDLS and CDR2 is YYNGEE. This CDR3 has 14 amino acids.